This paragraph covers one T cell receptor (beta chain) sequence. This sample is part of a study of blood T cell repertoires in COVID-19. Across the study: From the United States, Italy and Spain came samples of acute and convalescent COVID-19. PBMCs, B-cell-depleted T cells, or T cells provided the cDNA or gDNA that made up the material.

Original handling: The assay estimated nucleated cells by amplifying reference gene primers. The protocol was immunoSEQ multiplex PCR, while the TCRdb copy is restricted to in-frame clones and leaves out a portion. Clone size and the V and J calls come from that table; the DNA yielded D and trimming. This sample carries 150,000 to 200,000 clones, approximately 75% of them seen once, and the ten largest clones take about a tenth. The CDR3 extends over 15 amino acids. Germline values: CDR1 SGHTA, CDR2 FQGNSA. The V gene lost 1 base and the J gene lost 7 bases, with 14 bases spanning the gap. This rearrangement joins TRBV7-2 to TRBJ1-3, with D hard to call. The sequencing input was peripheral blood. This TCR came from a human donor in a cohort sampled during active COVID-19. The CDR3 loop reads CASSLDLRGLNTIYF. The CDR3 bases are TGTGCCAGCAGCTTAGATCTGCGGGGTCTTAACACCATATATTTT.